Below are 22 T cell receptor beta chains sequenced from a single sample in a study of PD-1 blockade in mismatch repair-deficient tumors. Assay: immunoSEQ multiplex PCR; the TCRdb copy retains only in-frame clones and omits some. The table includes about 100,000 clones, 70% to 85% detected once. The sample in question was peripheral blood, obtained approximately 36 weeks after starting pembrolizumab. These receptors originate from an adult with mismatch repair-deficient cancer.

This rearrangement joins TRBV30 to TRBJ2-7, with TRBD2 matching 9 bases. The V segment lost 3 bases and the J segment 2 bases; nucleotides outside the gene matches: 8. The CDR3 covers 15 residues. Germline assignment: CDR1 GTSNPN and CDR2 SVGIG (reference sequence). CDR3 in amino acids: CAWRRGREGAYEQYF. The DNA for the CDR3 is TGTGCCTGGAGAAGGGGGCGGGAGGGAGCCTACGAGCAGTACTTC.

The genes are TRBV2 and TRBJ2-1; 14 bases agree with TRBD2. The J segment lost 7 bases and the V segment lost 0 bases, leaving 8 bases of the junction unmatched. The CDR3 contains 18 residues. The V gene's germline CDR1 is SNHLY and CDR2 FYNNEI. The CDR3 is CASSEARSRTSGRNEQFF. In DNA, the CDR3 is TGTGCCAGCAGTGAAGCGAGGTCAAGGACTAGCGGGAGGAATGAGCAGTTCTTC. The variable domain in full, with the rest retrieved from reference TRBV2 and TRBJ2-1, is EPEVTQTPSHQVTQMGQEVILRCVPISNHLYFYWYRQILGQKVEFLVSFYNNEISEKSEIFDDQFSVERPDGSNFTLKIRSTKLEDSAMYFCASSEARSRTSGRNEQFFGPGTRLTVL.

This clone was seen only once. The junction departs from germline at one end; a sequencing error may be responsible. J is TRBJ2-7 and V is TRBV4-2; no firm D call. The CDR3 loop spans 17 amino acids. Per the germline V gene, CDR1 is LGHNA and CDR2 is YNFKEQ. Here the CDR3 DNA reads TGTGCCAGCAGCCAAGATTGGGCTGGGTACGGCTCCGACGAGCAGTACTTC. It codes for CASSQDWAGYGSDEQYF.

The rearrangement links TRBV7-9 to TRBJ2-7, with D possibly TRBD2 on 5 matching bases. CDR1 is SEHNR, CDR2 FQNEAQ, per germline (reference sequence). V lost 1 base, J lost 0 bases, and 19 bases lay in between. The CDR3 spans 18 residues. CDR3 loop: CASSLVNLQRRFSYEQYF. The CDR3 bases are TGTGCCAGCAGCTTAGTAAATCTTCAGCGGAGATTCTCCTACGAGCAGTACTTC.

This clone was detected only once. The chain recombines TRBV5-5 with TRBJ2-1, with D unresolved. V lost 0 bases to trimming and J lost 12 bases, with 13 bases between them. The CDR3 sequence is 13 residues long. Germline CDR1 is SGHKS and CDR2 is YYEKEE (reference sequence). The DNA of the CDR3 is TGTGCCAGCAGCTTGGCCGTAGGAGTTGGGCAGTTCTTC. It encodes CASSLAVGVGQFF.

The chain has TRBV7-9 and TRBJ2-3; TRBD2 agrees at 10 bases. CDR3 length: 16 amino acids. Germline CDR1 reads SEHNR; CDR2 reads FQNEAQ (reference sequence). The V segment lost 5 bases and the J segment 2 bases; nucleotides outside the gene matches: 7. The CDR3 reads CASSRLAGVFTDTQYF. For the CDR3, the DNA is TGTGCCAGCAGCCGCCTAGCGGGAGTGTTCACAGATACGCAGTATTTT.

In this sample, this clone turned up a few times. The V call is TRBV28, the J call TRBJ2-6, with a weak D call TRBD1 (5 bases). The CDR3 sequence is 14 residues long. V was shortened by 6 bases and J by 2 bases, with 8 bases between the two germline ends. Germline-derived CDR1 and CDR2 are MDHEN and SYDVKM. The CDR3 sequence: CASRGHTGANVLTF. CDR3 coding DNA: TGTGCCAGCAGGGGGCATACTGGGGCCAACGTCCTGACTTTC.

The CDR3 spells CASSLLAGGYGYTF. DNA for the CDR3: TGTGCCAGCAGTTTATTAGCCGGGGGGTATGGCTACACCTTC. The chain uses TRBV27 and TRBJ1-2; a weak D match, TRBD1 (5 bases). V dropped 1 base and J dropped 5 bases, with 11 bases sitting between them. The CDR3 consists of 14 residues. Germline assignment: CDR1 MNHEY and CDR2 SMNVEV (reference sequence).

This chain uses TRBV11-3 with TRBJ1-2; D is possibly TRBD1 (5 bases). This CDR3 comprises 13 residues. Germline V CDR1 and CDR2: SGHNT, YENEEA. The V end was cut by 5 bases, the J end by 3 bases, with 10 bases between. The CDR3: CASSPGPDYGYTF. Here the CDR3 DNA reads TGTGCCAGCAGCCCGGGACCCGACTATGGCTACACCTTC.

This rearrangement joins TRBV9 to TRBJ2-7; unclear D gene. The CDR3 loop spans 15 amino acids. Germline-derived CDR1 and CDR2 are SGDLS and YYNGEE. V was trimmed by 4 bases and J by 1 base, leaving 15 bases between them. The CDR3 region is CASSPRPASSYEQYF. CDR3 in DNA: TGTGCCAGCAGCCCCCGTCCAGCGTCTTCCTACGAGCAGTACTTC.

The gene calls are TRBV7-9 and TRBJ2-6; D is possibly TRBD1 (5 bases). The CDR3 is 16 residues long. V lost 1 base, J lost 4 bases, and 11 bases lay in between. Germline assignment: CDR1 SEHNR and CDR2 FQNEAQ (reference sequence). DNA for the CDR3: TGTGCCAGCAGCTTAGGGCAGGGATCCGGGGCCAACGTCCTGACTTTC. This sequence encodes CASSLGQGSGANVLTF.

This chain connects TRBV7-2 to TRBJ2-4, with 8 bases aligning to TRBD2. With 0 bases clipped from V and 6 bases from J, the junction kept 1 base outside the gene matches. Germline-derived CDR1 and CDR2 are SGHTA and FQGNSA. The CDR3 is 14 residues long. The CDR3 nucleotides read TGTGCCAGCAGCTTAGCCACTAGCGGAAACATTCAGTACTTC. As protein: CASSLATSGNIQYF.

In its sample, this clone was seen once. The rearrangement uses TRBV6-1 and TRBJ2-1; D perhaps matches TRBD1 (6 bases). CDR1 is MNHNS, CDR2 SASEGT, per germline. Between the trimmed V and J ends, which lost 5 bases and 9 bases, there was a span of 14 bases. There are 13 residues in the CDR3. CDR3: CASSSLGGIEQFF. CDR3 coding DNA: TGTGCCAGCAGTTCCCTAGGGGGTATTGAGCAGTTCTTC.

The CDR3 spells CASSLDRGANVLTF. In DNA, the CDR3 is TGTGCCAGCAGCCTTGACAGGGGAGCCAACGTCCTGACTTTC. The V call is TRBV7-3, the J call TRBJ2-6, with 8 bases aligning to TRBD1. CDR3 length equals 14 residues. Germline trimming cut 5 bases from V and 7 bases from J; bases unmatched to any gene: 4. Germline CDR1 SGHTA, CDR2 FQGTGA.

This clone was counted between two and nine times. This chain uses TRBV11-3 with TRBJ2-2; D gene unclear. Deletions cut 5 bases from V and 1 base from J, with 11 bases between. This CDR3 is built from 15 residues. The V gene's germline CDR1 is SGHNT and CDR2 YENEEA. The CDR3 here is CASSRRSWNTGELFF. For the CDR3, the DNA is TGTGCCAGCAGCCGACGATCCTGGAACACCGGGGAGCTGTTTTTT.

The chain links TRBV4-1 to TRBJ2-2; D perhaps matches TRBD2 (5 bases). Trimming removed 4 bases at V and 3 bases at J, with 12 bases between. Germline V CDR1 and CDR2: MGHRA, YSYEKL. The CDR3 consists of 15 residues. CDR3 sequence: CASSLGSIYTGELFF. The CDR3 DNA is TGCGCCAGCAGCCTGGGGAGCATATACACCGGGGAGCTGTTTTTT.

This CDR3 is CASSPRYGYTF. CDR3 DNA sequence: TGTGCCAGCAGTCCCCGTTATGGCTACACCTTC. The chain is built from TRBV6-1 and TRBJ1-2; the D is unclear. V lost 5 bases to trimming and J lost 5 bases, with 6 bases between them. From germline, CDR1 is MNHNS and CDR2 SASEGT. This CDR3 is built from 11 residues.

This clone was recorded once. V and J are TRBV7-6 and TRBJ2-3, with D possibly TRBD2 on 5 matching bases. The CDR3 runs 14 residues. V dropped 5 bases and J dropped 2 bases, with 11 bases sitting between them. CDR1 and CDR2 (germline): SGHVS, FNYEAQ. The CDR3: CASSQGLYTDTQYF. The CDR3 DNA reads TGTGCCAGCAGCCAAGGACTGTACACAGATACGCAGTATTTT.

The J gene is TRBJ2-3, the V gene TRBV15; 9 bases agree with TRBD1. The germline V gene encodes CDR1 LNHNV and CDR2 YYDKDF (reference sequence). V gave up 3 bases and J gave up 4 bases; unmatched junction bases: 8. There are 16 residues in the CDR3. The CDR3 DNA reads as TGTGCCACCAGCAGGAGGTTGGACAGGGGAGCAGATACGCAGTATTTT. As protein: CATSRRLDRGADTQYF.

The chain combines TRBV5-6 with TRBJ2-1, with D possibly being TRBD2 (6 bases). With 5 bases removed from V and 6 bases from J, the gap between germline ends came to 12 bases. Germline-derived CDR1 and CDR2 are SGHDT and YYEEEE. The CDR3 extends over 13 amino acids. Here the CDR3 reads CASRRDFRNEQFF. The DNA of the CDR3 is TGTGCCAGCAGGAGGGACTTTCGCAATGAGCAGTTCTTC.

V gene TRBV11-2 combines with J gene TRBJ1-1; D remains ambiguous. CDR3 size: 17 residues. The germline CDR1 and CDR2 sequences are SGHAT and FQNNGV. With 1 base removed from V and 5 bases from J, the gap between germline ends came to 20 bases. CDR3 nucleotides: TGTGCCAGCAGCTTAGTACGGGCCAACTGGGTAAGGACTGAAGCTTTCTTT. This sequence encodes CASSLVRANWVRTEAFF.

V usage is TRBV29-1 and J usage is TRBJ2-3, with 11 positions matching TRBD1. V trimming: 5 bases; J trimming: 2 bases; junction bases outside the gene matches: 6. CDR3 length: 15 amino acids. Germline V gene sequence: CDR1 SQVTM, CDR2 ANQGSEA. For the CDR3, the DNA is TGCAGCGTTTCCGGACAGGGGGCTTTCACAGATACGCAGTATTTT. It translates to CSVSGQGAFTDTQYF.